This T cell receptor (beta chain) appears in the sequencing data of a study of blood T cell repertoires in COVID-19. Whole-study context: Acute and convalescent COVID-19 samples came from the United States, Italy and Spain. Nucleic acid was either cDNA or gDNA, and it came from T cells, B-cell-depleted T cells, or PBMCs.

The V end lost 1 base, the J end lost 3 bases, and 9 bases lay between the germline ends. The CDR3 sequence is 14 residues long. CDR1 is SGHRS and CDR2 is YFSETQ in the germline V gene. Per the authors' pipeline: Amplification of reference gene primers provided the estimated nucleated cell counts. Profiling relied on immunoSEQ multiplex PCR, and the TCRdb table lists in-frame clones only, not all of them. The D gene and trimming were derived from the DNA, and the V and J assignments and clone size from that table. The table has approximately 460,000 clones, 85% to 90% seen once. Enrollment of patients from Seattle took place during active infection, with longitudinal follow-up.

Material for sequencing was peripheral blood. The sequence came from a man younger than 35 with COVID-19, enrolled during active disease. This chain connects TRBV5-1 to TRBJ2-3, with a tentative D call TRBD2 (5 bases). DNA of the CDR3: TGCGCCAGCAGCTTGATGAGGGCAACAGATACGCAGTATTTT. Protein: CASSLMRATDTQYF. The full variable domain, its missing parts supplied by reference TRBV5-1 and TRBJ2-3, is KAGVTQTPRYLIKTRGQQVTLSCSPISGHRSVSWYQQTPGQGLQFLFEYFSETQRNKGNFPGRFSGRQFSNSRSEMNVSTLELGDSALYLCASSLMRATDTQYFGPGTRLTVL.